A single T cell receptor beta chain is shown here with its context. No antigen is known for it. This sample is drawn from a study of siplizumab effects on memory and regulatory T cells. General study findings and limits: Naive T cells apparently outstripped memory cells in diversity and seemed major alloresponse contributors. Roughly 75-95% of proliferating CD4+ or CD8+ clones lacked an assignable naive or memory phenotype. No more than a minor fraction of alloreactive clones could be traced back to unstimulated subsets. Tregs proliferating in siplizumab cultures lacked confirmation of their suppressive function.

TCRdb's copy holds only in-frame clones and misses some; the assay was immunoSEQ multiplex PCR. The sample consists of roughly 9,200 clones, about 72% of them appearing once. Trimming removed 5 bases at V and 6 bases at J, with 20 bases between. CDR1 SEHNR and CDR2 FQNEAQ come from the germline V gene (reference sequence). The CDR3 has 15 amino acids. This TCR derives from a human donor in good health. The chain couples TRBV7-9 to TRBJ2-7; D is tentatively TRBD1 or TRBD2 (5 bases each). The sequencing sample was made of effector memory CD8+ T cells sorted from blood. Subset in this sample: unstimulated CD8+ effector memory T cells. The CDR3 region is CASSALPGAPGEQYF. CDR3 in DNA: TGTGCCAGCAGCGCCCTCCCCGGGGCCCCCGGCGAGCAGTACTTC.